The text below deals with one TCR beta chain. This entry belongs to a study of shared clonotypes between healthy human individuals. This CDR3 has 14 amino acids. V shed 4 bases and J shed 1 base, with 10 bases lying between them. CDR1 and CDR2 from the germline V gene are SGHDT and YYEEEE. Terminally differentiated effector memory CD45RA+ cells were excluded from the naive CD8 cells, which were CD45RO-negative and positively selected for CCR7. Sequencing was performed with immunoSEQ multiplex PCR; in TCRdb, only in-frame clones are kept and a portion is missing. The table lists 1.5 million to 2.5 million clones, just under 95% of them singletons.

Sequencing was done on a sample of naive CD8+ T cells sorted from blood. The chain is built from TRBV5-6 and TRBJ2-3; tentatively, D is TRBD1 (5 bases). The sequence derives from a man between 18 and 35 years old in good health. The CDR3 sequence is CASSLWGGTDTQYF. The CDR3 DNA sequence: TGTGCCAGCAGCCTCTGGGGCGGCACAGATACGCAGTATTTT.